The rows below give T cell receptor beta chains drawn from one sample of a study of blood T cell repertoires in COVID-19. TCRdb's table, derived via immunoSEQ multiplex PCR, lists solely in-frame clones and lacks some. The repertoire holds around 80,000 clones, with approximately 85% as singletons. Input material: peripheral blood. All receptors come from a man aged 45-65 years with COVID-19, enrolled during active disease. Each CDR3 is given with its conserved first and last residue. The D gene is left open where the match is weak. The size entry is marked missing in some rows and otherwise reads once, few, many or a size class.

size: -
J: TRBJ2-7
length: 15
V: TRBV6-2/TRBV6-3
D: TRBD1
DNA: TGTGCCAGCAGTTACTCGGGGACAGGGCTTAGCGAGCAGTACTTC
CDR3: CASSYSGTGLSEQYF

size: -
J: TRBJ1-1
length: 13
V: TRBV5-1
D: -
DNA: TGCGCCAGCAGCTTGACAGCACACACTGAAGCTTTCTTT
CDR3: CASSLTAHTEAFF

size: -
J: TRBJ2-1
length: 15
V: TRBV7-3
D: TRBD2
DNA: TGTGCCAGCAGCTTAATGACGGCGGGAGCAGTTGAGCAGTTCTTC
CDR3: CASSLMTAGAVEQFF

size: -
J: TRBJ2-5
length: 15
V: TRBV5-8
D: TRBD1
DNA: TGTGCCAGCAGCCCTGGGACAGGGGCGGTGGAGACCCAGTACTTC
CDR3: CASSPGTGAVETQYF

size: -
J: TRBJ2-5
length: 14
V: TRBV6-2/TRBV6-3
D: -
DNA: TGTGCCAGCAGTTTGAACTATCTTCAAGAGACCCAGTACTTC
CDR3: CASSLNYLQETQYF

size: -
J: TRBJ1-2
length: 12
V: TRBV5-6
D: -
DNA: TGTGCCAGCAGTTCGCAGGGGTATGGCTACACCTTC
CDR3: CASSSQGYGYTF

size: few
J: TRBJ1-2
length: 13
V: TRBV18
D: -
DNA: TGTGCCAGCTCACCCGACAGCTTGGGGGGCTACACCTTC
CDR3: CASSPDSLGGYTF

size: -
J: TRBJ1-1
length: 12
V: TRBV29-1
D: -
DNA: TGCAGCGTTAAGGGGGGGCCCACTGAAGCTTTCTTT
CDR3: CSVKGGPTEAFF

size: -
J: TRBJ2-1
length: 14
V: TRBV19
D: -
DNA: TGTGCCAGTAGTGCCTCTGGGTGGGGAGATGAGCAGTTCTTC
CDR3: CASSASGWGDEQFF

size: -
J: TRBJ2-5
length: 15
V: TRBV3-1/TRBV3-2
D: -
DNA: TGTGCCAGCAGCCATCAGGCGGGCCCCCAAGAGACCCAGTACTTC
CDR3: CASSHQAGPQETQYF

size: -
J: TRBJ2-1
length: 15
V: TRBV30
D: TRBD2
DNA: TGTGCCTGGACCGGGGGGAGCGGGAGGGTCAATGAGCAGTTCTTC
CDR3: CAWTGGSGRVNEQFF

size: -
J: TRBJ2-1
length: 16
V: TRBV18
D: TRBD2
DNA: TGTGCCAGCTCTTACCTAGCGGGAGGGCCCGACAATGAGCAGTTCTTC
CDR3: CASSYLAGGPDNEQFF

size: -
J: TRBJ2-6
length: 19
V: TRBV28
D: TRBD2
DNA: TGTGCCAGCAGCTCCCTAGCGGGGGGATTAAGGTCTGGGGCCAACGTCCTGACTTTC
CDR3: CASSSLAGGLRSGANVLTF

size: few
J: TRBJ2-7
length: 15
V: TRBV6-5
D: TRBD1
DNA: TGTGCCAGCAGCAAGGAGACAGGGGGTTCCTACGAGCAGTACTTC
CDR3: CASSKETGGSYEQYF

size: once
J: TRBJ2-4
length: 19
V: TRBV19
D: TRBD2
DNA: TGTGCCAGTAGTCCTCGACTAGCGGGAGCCCAGAGGGCCAAAAACATTCAGTACTTC
CDR3: CASSPRLAGAQRAKNIQYF

size: few
J: TRBJ1-5
length: 14
V: TRBV28
D: TRBD1
DNA: TGTGCCAGCAGCCGCGACAGGGTCCCTCAGCCCCAGCATTTT
CDR3: CASSRDRVPQPQHF

size: once
J: TRBJ1-5
length: 13
V: TRBV6-5
D: TRBD1
DNA: TGTGCCAGCGCCGGACAGGCTAGTTCGCCCCAGCATTTT
CDR3: CASAGQASSPQHF

size: -
J: TRBJ2-7
length: 11
V: TRBV21-1
D: -
DNA: TGTGCCAGCAAACAGTCCTACGAGCAGTACTTC
CDR3: CASKQSYEQYF

size: -
J: TRBJ1-1
length: 12
V: TRBV19
D: -
DNA: TGTGCCAGTAGCCAGGGGAGGGGAGAAGCTTTCTTT
CDR3: CASSQGRGEAFF

size: -
J: TRBJ2-2
length: 17
V: TRBV6-4
D: TRBD2
DNA: TGTGCCAGCAGGGTGAGGCGGGGGGAAGCGAACACCGGGGAGCTGTTTTTT
CDR3: CASRVRRGEANTGELFF

size: once
J: TRBJ2-7
length: 15
V: TRBV2
D: TRBD1
DNA: TGTGCCAGCCTTTCCGGGACAGGGGGCTCCTACGAGCAGTACTTC
CDR3: CASLSGTGGSYEQYF

size: -
J: TRBJ1-3
length: 13
V: TRBV7-2
D: -
DNA: TGTGCCTCAGGGCCAACGCCTGGAAACACCATATATTTT
CDR3: CASGPTPGNTIYF

size: -
J: TRBJ2-7
length: 14
V: TRBV5-4
D: -
DNA: TGTGCCAGCAGCATTACAGGGAGCTCCTACGAGCAGTACTTC
CDR3: CASSITGSSYEQYF

size: -
J: TRBJ2-5
length: 15
V: TRBV9
D: TRBD2
DNA: TGTGCCAGCAGCGTAGGCAGCGGGATTCAAGAGACCCAGTACTTC
CDR3: CASSVGSGIQETQYF

size: -
J: TRBJ2-2
length: 15
V: TRBV7-8
D: -
DNA: TGTGCCAGCAGCCCTAGTTCCCAGAACACCGGGGAGCTGTTTTTT
CDR3: CASSPSSQNTGELFF

size: -
J: TRBJ2-3
length: 16
V: TRBV6-6
D: -
DNA: TGTGCCAGCAGTTACTCGGCTAGCGATGTCACAGATACGCAGTATTTT
CDR3: CASSYSASDVTDTQYF

size: -
J: TRBJ1-2
length: 12
V: TRBV19
D: -
DNA: TGTGCCAGTAGTATATCGCGGCGTGGCTACACCTTC
CDR3: CASSISRRGYTF

size: -
J: TRBJ1-2
length: 14
V: TRBV19
D: -
DNA: TGTGCCAGTAGTACGGGATCGGTATCCTATGGCTACACCTTC
CDR3: CASSTGSVSYGYTF

size: -
J: TRBJ1-3
length: 14
V: TRBV10-1
D: -
DNA: TGCGCCAGCAGTCCGGGTCTTTTTGGAAACACCATATATTTT
CDR3: CASSPGLFGNTIYF

size: -
J: TRBJ2-5
length: 13
V: TRBV30
D: -
DNA: TGTGCCTGGAGTGTTGGAGGACTTGAGACCCAGTACTTC
CDR3: CAWSVGGLETQYF

size: many
J: TRBJ1-6
length: 14
V: TRBV6-2/TRBV6-3
D: TRBD1
DNA: TGTGCCAGCAGTACCGGGACAGAGAATTCACCCCTCCACTTT
CDR3: CASSTGTENSPLHF

size: few
J: TRBJ2-2
length: 14
V: TRBV28
D: TRBD2
DNA: TGTGCCAGCATTAGCGGGAGTTCGGCCGGGGAGCTGTTTTTT
CDR3: CASISGSSAGELFF

size: -
J: TRBJ1-5
length: 14
V: TRBV19
D: TRBD1
DNA: TGTGCCAGTAGGACCGGACAGGGAAATCAGCCCCAGCATTTT
CDR3: CASRTGQGNQPQHF

size: -
J: TRBJ2-3
length: 17
V: TRBV4-1
D: -
DNA: TGCGCCAGCAGCCAAGATACAGGGCGTGGGCGCCAAGATACGCAGTATTTT
CDR3: CASSQDTGRGRQDTQYF

size: -
J: TRBJ2-7
length: 14
V: TRBV28
D: -
DNA: TGTGCCAGCAGTTCTCCGACGGGGGTTCGCGAGCAGTACTTC
CDR3: CASSSPTGVREQYF

size: few
J: TRBJ2-7
length: 16
V: TRBV7-2
D: TRBD2
DNA: TGTGCCAGCAGCCCACGGACTAGCGGTTTCTCCTACGAGCAGTACTTC
CDR3: CASSPRTSGFSYEQYF

size: -
J: TRBJ1-4
length: 15
V: TRBV7-2
D: TRBD1
DNA: TGTGCCAGCAGCTTAATGGGGACAGGGAATGAAAAACTGTTTTTT
CDR3: CASSLMGTGNEKLFF

size: -
J: TRBJ2-5
length: 14
V: TRBV30
D: -
DNA: TGTGCCTGGAGTCCGGGACACCTCCAAGAGACCCAGTACTTC
CDR3: CAWSPGHLQETQYF

size: -
J: TRBJ2-7
length: 12
V: TRBV29-1
D: TRBD1
DNA: TGCAGCGTCAGACAGGGCACTTACGAGCAGTACTTC
CDR3: CSVRQGTYEQYF

size: -
J: TRBJ1-1
length: 12
V: TRBV3-1/TRBV3-2
D: TRBD1
DNA: TGTGCCAGCAGGCGCGACAGGGGGCTAGCTTTCTTT
CDR3: CASRRDRGLAFF

size: -
J: TRBJ1-5
length: 14
V: TRBV11-2
D: -
DNA: TGTGCCAGCAGCTTAGGGGCAGGGAATCAGCCCCAGCATTTT
CDR3: CASSLGAGNQPQHF

size: -
J: TRBJ1-1
length: 14
V: TRBV5-1
D: -
DNA: TGCGCCAGCAGCTTGGAGGGGTATTTAACTGAAGCTTTCTTT
CDR3: CASSLEGYLTEAFF

size: -
J: TRBJ1-5
length: 16
V: TRBV30
D: -
DNA: TGTGCCTGGAGTGTGGGCGTCCATCGGGACAATCAGCCCCAGCATTTT
CDR3: CAWSVGVHRDNQPQHF

size: few
J: TRBJ2-5
length: 13
V: TRBV3-1/TRBV3-2
D: -
DNA: TGTGCCAGCAGTCCAGGGCCCCGGGAGACCCAGTACTTC
CDR3: CASSPGPRETQYF

size: -
J: TRBJ1-1
length: 14
V: TRBV11-2
D: TRBD1
DNA: TGTGCCAGCAGCTCTACAGGGGGCTACACTGAAGCTTTCTTT
CDR3: CASSSTGGYTEAFF

size: once
J: TRBJ2-4
length: 13
V: TRBV7-9
D: -
DNA: TGTGCCACCGCGTCGACAGGGAGGTACATTCAGTACTTC
CDR3: CATASTGRYIQYF

size: -
J: TRBJ1-1
length: 13
V: TRBV28
D: -
DNA: TGTGCCAGCAGTCTAACGTTAGTCAGGTCGGCTTTCTTT
CDR3: CASSLTLVRSAFF

size: -
J: TRBJ2-1
length: 15
V: TRBV4-3
D: -
DNA: TGCGCCAGCAGCCAAGGACGGGGGAGCTTCGATGAGCAGTTCTTC
CDR3: CASSQGRGSFDEQFF

size: once
J: TRBJ1-2
length: 15
V: TRBV6-5
D: -
DNA: TGTGCCAGCAGTTCCCCGACAGGTAGTAACTATGGCTACACCTTC
CDR3: CASSSPTGSNYGYTF

size: -
J: TRBJ2-3
length: 16
V: TRBV9
D: -
DNA: TGTGCCAGCAGCGTAGAGTCCAGGGTTACTGGGGATACGCAGTATTTT
CDR3: CASSVESRVTGDTQYF

size: -
J: TRBJ1-2
length: 13
V: TRBV12-3/TRBV12-4
D: -
DNA: TGTGCCAGCAGTCCGCAGATCTCCTATGGCTACACCTTC
CDR3: CASSPQISYGYTF

size: once
J: TRBJ2-1
length: 17
V: TRBV24-1
D: -
DNA: TGTGCCACCAGTGATTTAGGGGGTAAAGGCGCCTACAATGAGCAGTTCTTC
CDR3: CATSDLGGKGAYNEQFF

size: once
J: TRBJ1-2
length: 14
V: TRBV28
D: TRBD1
DNA: TGTGCCAGCAGTTTGGGACAGGGGTACTATGGCTACACCTTC
CDR3: CASSLGQGYYGYTF

size: -
J: TRBJ2-1
length: 13
V: TRBV6-2/TRBV6-3
D: -
DNA: TGTGCCAGCAGCCTCACTCGGGTCGATGAGCAGTTCTTC
CDR3: CASSLTRVDEQFF